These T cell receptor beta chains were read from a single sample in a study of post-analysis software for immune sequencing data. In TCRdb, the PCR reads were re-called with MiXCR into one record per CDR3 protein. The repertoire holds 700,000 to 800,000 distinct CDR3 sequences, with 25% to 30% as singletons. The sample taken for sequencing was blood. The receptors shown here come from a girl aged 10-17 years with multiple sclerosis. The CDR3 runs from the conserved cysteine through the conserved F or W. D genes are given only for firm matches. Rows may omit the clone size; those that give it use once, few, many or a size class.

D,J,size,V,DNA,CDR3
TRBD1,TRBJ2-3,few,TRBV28,TGTGCCAGCAGTTTCGGACAGGGGAGGTCAGATACGCAGTATTTT,CASSFGQGRSDTQYF
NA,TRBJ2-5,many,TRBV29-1,TGCAGCGTTGAGTTCGGGGCACCGTACCAAGAGACCCAGTACTTC,CSVEFGAPYQETQYF
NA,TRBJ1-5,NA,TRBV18,TGTGCCAGCTCACCGGGCGGTACGAATCAGCCCCAGCATTTT,CASSPGGTNQPQHF
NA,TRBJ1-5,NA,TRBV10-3,TGTGCCACACAAGATACCTATAGCAATCAGCCCCAGCATTTT,CATQDTYSNQPQHF
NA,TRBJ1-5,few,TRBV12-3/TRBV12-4,TGTGCCAGCACCACGAGGGCAGGGGTCAATCAGCCCCAGCATTTT,CASTTRAGVNQPQHF
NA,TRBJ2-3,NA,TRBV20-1,TGCAGTGCTAGGAGTGGGCTTCCTAGGACAGATGCGCAGTATTTT,CSARSGLPRTDAQYF
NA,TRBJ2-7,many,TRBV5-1,TGCGCCAGCAGCTTGAATACAGGGCTCTCCTACGAGCAGTACTTC,CASSLNTGLSYEQYF
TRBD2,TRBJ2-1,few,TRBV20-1,TGCAGTGCTACGCGTCGGGCGGGAGATGGGTCCTACAATGAGCAGTTCTTC,CSATRRAGDGSYNEQFF
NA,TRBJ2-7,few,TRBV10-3,TGTGCCATCAGTGAAGGGGTCGAGTACAATGAGCAGTACTTC,CAISEGVEYNEQYF
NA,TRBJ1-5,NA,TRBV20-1,TGCAGTGCTAGTGATACACAGGGAAAAAGGCAGCCCCAGCATTTT,CSASDTQGKRQPQHF
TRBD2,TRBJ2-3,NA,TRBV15,TGTGCCACCAGCAGAGAGATCGGACTAGCGAGAATCACAGATACGCAGTATTTT,CATSREIGLARITDTQYF
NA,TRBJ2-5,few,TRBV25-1,TGTGCCAGCAGTGAATGGGGGCAAGGGCAAGAGACCCAGTACTTC,CASSEWGQGQETQYF
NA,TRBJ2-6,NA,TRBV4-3,TGCGCCAGCAGCCCCCAGCGCTCTGGGGCCAACGTCCTGACTTTC,CASSPQRSGANVLTF
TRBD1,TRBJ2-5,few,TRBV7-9,TGTGCCAGCAGCTTAGGACAGGGGAGCCCGGCCCATGTAGAGACCCAGTACTTC,CASSLGQGSPAHVETQYF
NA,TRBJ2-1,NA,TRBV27,TGTGCCAGCAGTGTACAGGGCGGCAATGAGCAGTTCTTC,CASSVQGGNEQFF
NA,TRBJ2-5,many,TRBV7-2,TGTGCCAGCCACGTGACAGTGGAGACCCAGTACTTC,CASHVTVETQYF
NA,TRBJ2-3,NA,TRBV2,TGTGCCAGCAGGGGTGACTCCATCAAAGTCACAGATACGCAGTATTTT,CASRGDSIKVTDTQYF
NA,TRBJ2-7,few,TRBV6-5,TGTGCCAGCAGTCCTAGACCAGGGAACCCCTACGAGCAGTACTTC,CASSPRPGNPYEQYF
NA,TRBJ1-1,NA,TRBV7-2,TGTGCCAGCAGCTGGGTACAGGGTATCGGCACTGAAGCTTTCTTT,CASSWVQGIGTEAFF
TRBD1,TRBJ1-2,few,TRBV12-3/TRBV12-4,TGTGCCAGCAGTTTGCCGGGACAGGACGACGTGCTTGGCTACACCTTC,CASSLPGQDDVLGYTF
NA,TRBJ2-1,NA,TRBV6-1,TGTGCCAGCAGTGTGCAAGTTATCAATGAGCAGTTCTTC,CASSVQVINEQFF
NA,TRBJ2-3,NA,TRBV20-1,TGCAGTGCTAGACGGGACGGTTCTAATACGCAGTATTTT,CSARRDGSNTQYF
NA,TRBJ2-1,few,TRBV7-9,TGTGCCAGCAGTTATTCAGACGCGTCCTTTCAGTTCTTC,CASSYSDASFQFF
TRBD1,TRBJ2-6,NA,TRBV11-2,TGTGCCAGCAGCTTACGTCCGACAGGGGCTCGGTGGAGCTCTGGGGCCAACGTCCTGACTTTC,CASSLRPTGARWSSGANVLTF
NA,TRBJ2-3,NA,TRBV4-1,TGCGCCAGCAGCTGGCTAGGTGGGTCCCCGGATACGCAGTATTTT,CASSWLGGSPDTQYF
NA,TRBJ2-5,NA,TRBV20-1,TGCAGTGCTGGGGACGCTAAAGAGACCCAGTACTTC,CSAGDAKETQYF
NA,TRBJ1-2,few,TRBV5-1,TGCGCCAGCAGCTGGCTAGCCCTCACAGGACTCACTGGCTACACCTTC,CASSWLALTGLTGYTF
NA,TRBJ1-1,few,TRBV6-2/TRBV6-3,TGTGCCAGCAGAAAAATCAGGGAGAACACTGAAGCTTTCTTT,CASRKIRENTEAFF
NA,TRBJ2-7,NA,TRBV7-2,TGTGCCAGCAGCCTAGACGGGAATTCCTACGAGCAGTACTTC,CASSLDGNSYEQYF
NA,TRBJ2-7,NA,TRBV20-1,TGCAGTGCCGACCAGGGACTTCGAGCCTACGAGCAGTACTTC,CSADQGLRAYEQYF
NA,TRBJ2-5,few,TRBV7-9,TGTGCCAGCAGATCCCGGGGGCCGCAAGAGACCCAGTACTTC,CASRSRGPQETQYF
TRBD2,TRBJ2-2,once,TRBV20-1,TGCAGTGCTAGGGGACTAGCGGGAGTCGGTGCCAGGGAGCTGTTTTTT,CSARGLAGVGARELFF
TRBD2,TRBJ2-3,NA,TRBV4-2,TGTGCCAGCGGGACTAGCGGGGAGGGGAGCACAGATACGCAGTATTTT,CASGTSGEGSTDTQYF
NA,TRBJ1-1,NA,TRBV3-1,TGTGCCAGCAGCCATAGGACGGTGAACACTGAAGCTTTCTTT,CASSHRTVNTEAFF
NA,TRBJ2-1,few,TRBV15,TGTGCCACCAGCAGAGTGGCAGGGGCCTACAATGAGCAGTTCTTC,CATSRVAGAYNEQFF
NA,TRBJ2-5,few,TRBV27,TGTGCCAGCAGGGGGGGAATCAAGCAGTACTTC,CASRGGIKQYF
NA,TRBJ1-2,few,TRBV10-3,TGTGCCATCAGTGCCAGGGGAGAGGGCTACACCTTC,CAISARGEGYTF
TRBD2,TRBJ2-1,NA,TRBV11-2,TGTGCCAGCAGCTTCGAAAATAGCGGGGTCGGGGGGGAGCAGTTCTTC,CASSFENSGVGGEQFF
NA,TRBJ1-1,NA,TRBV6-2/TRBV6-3,TGTGCCAGCAGTTTAAAGGGTTGGGGATCTGAAGCTTTCTTT,CASSLKGWGSEAFF
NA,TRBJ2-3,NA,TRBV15,TGTGCCACCAGCATAGGGCAGGTCACAGATACGCAGTATTTT,CATSIGQVTDTQYF
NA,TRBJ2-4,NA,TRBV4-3,TGCGCCAGCAGCCAAGAGAGGCAGAAAAACATTCAGTACTTC,CASSQERQKNIQYF
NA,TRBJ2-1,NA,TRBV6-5,TGTGCCAGCACCGCCGGTGGGGGGCCTAGTGAGCAGTTCTTC,CASTAGGGPSEQFF
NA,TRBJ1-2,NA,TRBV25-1,TGTGCCAGCAGTGAAGAACGAGCGGTCTATGGCTACACCTTC,CASSEERAVYGYTF
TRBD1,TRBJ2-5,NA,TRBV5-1,TGCGCCAGCAGCGTGAGGCAGGGGGAGGAGACCCAGTACTTC,CASSVRQGEETQYF
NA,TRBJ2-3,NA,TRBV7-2,TGTGCCAGCAGCACCAGCCAACTGGGGACAGATACGCAGTATTTT,CASSTSQLGTDTQYF
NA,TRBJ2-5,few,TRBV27,TGTGCCAGCACAGGGCAACAACAAGAGACCCAGTACTTC,CASTGQQQETQYF
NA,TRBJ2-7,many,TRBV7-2,TGTGCCAGCAGCTTGGGACGGAGCTACGAGCAGTACTTC,CASSLGRSYEQYF
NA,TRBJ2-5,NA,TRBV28,TGTACCAGCAGCAATACCAGGGTACAAGAGACCCAGTACTTC,CTSSNTRVQETQYF
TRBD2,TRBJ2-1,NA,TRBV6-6,TGTGCCAGCAGTATCGTAGCGGGGAGACACAGTGAGCAGTTCTTC,CASSIVAGRHSEQFF
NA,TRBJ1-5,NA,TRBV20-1,TGCAGTGCTAGAGATGCCCGCGGCGGAGATAATCAGCCCCAGCATTTT,CSARDARGGDNQPQHF